This section outlines one TCR beta chain sequence together with its context. The CDR3 covers 15 residues. Germline V gene lookup returns CDR1 SNHLY and CDR2 FYNNEI. The V and J ends lost 4 bases and 7 bases, in that order; junction bases with no gene match: 11. A second PCR of about 7 to 11 cycles used a sample-barcoded 5' primer and a J-beta primer mix. TCRdb re-analysed the 5' RACE reads in MiXCR, keeping a single row per CDR3 protein. The table includes about 780,000 distinct CDR3 sequences, around 24% detected once. These data originate in a study of blood T cells in healthy people across ages. This sample also belongs to another study, concerning T cells of mothers and their children.

The chain combines TRBV2 with TRBJ1-2; 8 bases line up with TRBD1. The sample consisted of blood. This clonotype was sampled from a boy between 10 and 17 years old in good health. The chain's CDR3 is CASSAGTGPNSGYTF. CDR3 sequence (DNA): TGTGCCAGCAGTGCGGGGACAGGCCCCAATTCTGGCTACACCTTC.